The 23 T cell receptor beta chains below all came from one sample that was sequenced in a study of blood T cell repertoires in COVID-19. The repertoire was sequenced with immunoSEQ multiplex PCR; TCRdb's copy has only in-frame clones and lacks some. The sample contains roughly 160,000 clones, about 83% of which appear only once. The sequencing sample was made of peripheral blood. The source is a woman aged 70-85 years who had recovered from COVID-19.

The J gene is TRBJ1-1, the V gene TRBV19, with TRBD1 identical over 7 bases. The CDR3 covers 14 residues. J gave up 1 base and V 6 bases, and 5 bases lay outside the gene matches. Per the germline V gene, CDR1 is LNHDA and CDR2 is SQIVND (reference sequence). The DNA of the CDR3 is TGTGCCAGTAGCGACAGGGCCCAGAACACTGAAGCTTTCTTT. Residues: CASSDRAQNTEAFF.

The genes are TRBV6-4 and TRBJ2-3; D ambiguous. V was pared by 2 bases and J by 6 bases, with 9 bases between. The length of the CDR3 is 13 residues. Germline V gene lookup returns CDR1 MRHNA and CDR2 SNTAGT. The CDR3 DNA sequence: TGTGCCAGCAGTGACGGGCCTGCGGATACGCAGTATTTT. It specifies CASSDGPADTQYF.

This clone was picked up one time. The V call is TRBV7-2, the J call TRBJ2-3, with TRBD2 identical over 7 bases. This CDR3 region has 14 residues. The trim removed 5 bases at V and 8 bases at J, leaving 10 bases unmatched. The germline CDR1 and CDR2 sequences are SGHTA and FQGNSA. CDR3 in DNA: TGTGCCAGCAGCCCCCCCGGGGGGAGTGGTACGCAGTATTTT. Translating it yields CASSPPGGSGTQYF.

The chain joins TRBV5-1 to TRBJ1-2; 8 bases are a match to TRBD1. CDR1 is SGHRS, CDR2 YFSETQ, per germline. The CDR3 has 14 residues. With 5 bases clipped from V and 4 bases from J, the junction kept 7 bases outside the gene matches. The chain's CDR3 is CASSRTGTGYGYTF. The DNA for the CDR3 is TGCGCCAGCAGTCGTACCGGGACAGGCTATGGCTACACCTTC.

This clone was recorded once. V is TRBV19 and J is TRBJ2-3, with 8 nucleotides matching TRBD2. Trimming at V came to 6 bases and at J to 1 base, leaving 3 bases not matched to a gene. The CDR3 has 14 amino acids. Germline V lookup: CDR1 LNHDA, CDR2 SQIVND (reference sequence). CDR3 residues: CASSGAGGTDTQYF. The CDR3 DNA is TGTGCCAGTAGCGGAGCGGGAGGCACAGATACGCAGTATTTT.

The chain links TRBV11-2 to TRBJ2-7; D is possibly TRBD2 (6 bases). The ends were cut back, 1 base at V and 0 bases at J, with 16 bases in the middle. The CDR3 is 17 amino acids. The germline gives CDR1 SGHAT, CDR2 FQNNGV. Written as DNA, the CDR3 is TGTGCCAGCAGCTTAGCGAAGATAGCGGCGACCTCCTACGAGCAGTACTTC. Its translation is CASSLAKIAATSYEQYF.

Here the CDR3 reads CASSGGNEQYF. The DNA for the CDR3 is TGTGCCAGCAGTGGGGGCAACGAGCAGTACTTC. The rearrangement joins TRBV27 to TRBJ2-7; maybe TRBD1 (6 bases). Per the germline V gene, CDR1 is MNHEY and CDR2 is SMNVEV (reference sequence). Trimming removed 5 bases at V and 5 bases at J, with 7 bases between. The CDR3 spans 11 residues.

The chain recombines TRBV19 with TRBJ1-5, with 8 bases aligning to TRBD1. Germline V lookup: CDR1 LNHDA, CDR2 SQIVND (reference sequence). This CDR3 spans 15 amino acids. The ends lost 4 bases at V and 0 bases at J; junction bases unmatched: 2. CDR3 sequence reads: CASSRTGHSNQPQHF. The CDR3 DNA is TGTGCCAGTAGTAGGACAGGGCATAGCAATCAGCCCCAGCATTTT. The full variable domain, its missing parts supplied by reference TRBV19 and TRBJ1-5, is DGGITQSPKYLFRKEGQNVTLSCEQNLNHDAMYWYRQDPGQGLRLIYYSQIVNDFQKGDIAEGYSVSREKKESFPLTVTSAQKNPTAFYLCASSRTGHSNQPQHFGDGTRLSIL.

V is TRBV2 and J is TRBJ1-4; TRBD1 aligns across 7 bases. In germline, CDR1 is SNHLY, CDR2 FYNNEI. The CDR3 loop spans 14 amino acids. The junction had 6 bases not matched to a gene; V was cut back by 4 bases and J by 7 bases. The CDR3 spells CASSANRGGEKLFF. The CDR3 nucleotides read TGTGCCAGCAGTGCCAACAGGGGTGGTGAAAAACTGTTTTTT.

Only a few counts were recorded for this clone. The chain recombines TRBV12-3 or TRBV12-4 with TRBJ2-5, with TRBD2 matching 8 bases. CDR3 size: 13 residues. J was trimmed by 5 bases and V by 5 bases; bases with no gene match: 4. DNA for the CDR3: TGTGCCAGCAGTAGCGGGAGTGGTGAGACCCAGTACTTC. Protein sequence: CASSSGSGETQYF.

The chain recombines TRBV25-1 with TRBJ2-3, with D tentatively TRBD1 (5 bases). Deletions cut 5 bases from V and 2 bases from J, with 14 bases between. CDR3 length: 15 residues. The germline V gene encodes CDR1 MGHDK and CDR2 SYGVNS. The CDR3 loop reads CASSPLGALTDTQYF. CDR3 in DNA: TGTGCCAGCAGTCCTTTAGGGGCCCTCACAGATACGCAGTATTTT.

The rearrangement links TRBV6-4 to TRBJ2-2; TRBD2 matches at 8 bases. V was pared by 0 bases and J by 4 bases, with 1 base of the junction left unmatched. The V gene's germline CDR1 is MRHNA and CDR2 SNTAGT. This CDR3 is built from 15 residues. CDR3 sequence (DNA): TGTGCCAGCAGTGACTCCCGGGGGGGCACCGGGGAGCTGTTTTTT. Protein sequence: CASSDSRGGTGELFF.

J is TRBJ2-2 and V is TRBV28; a possible D gene is TRBD2 (5 bases). CDR3 length equals 14 residues. The V gene lost 6 bases and the J gene lost 4 bases, with 12 bases spanning the gap. Germline V gene lookup returns CDR1 MDHEN and CDR2 SYDVKM. The CDR3 sequence: CASSPGLITGELFF. As DNA, the CDR3 is TGTGCCAGCAGCCCCGGACTGATCACCGGGGAGCTGTTTTTT.

CDR3 amino acids: CSVVPTSGSQETQYF. The CDR3 DNA reads TGCAGCGTTGTCCCCACTAGCGGGAGTCAGGAGACCCAGTACTTC. The rearrangement links TRBV29-1 to TRBJ2-5; 11 nucleotides agree with TRBD2. With 4 bases clipped from V and 5 bases from J, the junction kept 9 bases outside the gene matches. CDR3 size: 15 residues. Per germline, CDR1 SQVTM and CDR2 ANQGSEA.

The chain employs TRBV9 and TRBJ1-4, with D possibly matching TRBD1 (6 bases). Germline V CDR1 and CDR2: SGDLS, YYNGEE. Deletions cut 0 bases from V and 3 bases from J, with 9 bases between. The CDR3 length is 15 residues. Written as DNA, the CDR3 is TGTGCCAGCAGCGTAGTAGGGGGATCTAATGAAAAACTGTTTTTT. Translating gives CASSVVGGSNEKLFF.

The J gene is TRBJ2-5, the V gene TRBV18, with TRBD2 matching over 9 bases. V trimming: 0 bases; J trimming: 5 bases; junction bases outside the gene matches: 1. From germline, CDR1 is KGHSH and CDR2 LQKENI. This CDR3 is 14 amino acids long. The CDR3 DNA reads TGTGCCAGCTCACCACCGGCGGGGGGGGAGACCCAGTACTTC. This gives the protein CASSPPAGGETQYF.

The genes are TRBV10-1 and TRBJ2-7, with 8 bases that match TRBD2. CDR3 size: 15 residues. V was clipped by 6 bases and J by 2 bases; unmatched bases: 9. Germline lookup yields CDR1 WNHNN and CDR2 SYGVQD (reference sequence). The CDR3 spells CASSGGGSPTYEQYF. For the CDR3, the DNA is TGCGCCAGCAGCGGGGGGGGGAGTCCGACCTACGAGCAGTACTTC.

The chain joins TRBV5-5 to TRBJ1-2; possible D gene TRBD1, 6 bases. Trimming shortened V by 4 bases and J by 5 bases, and 15 bases separated the two germline ends. CDR1 and CDR2 (germline): SGHKS, YYEKEE (reference sequence). The CDR3 has 14 residues. The CDR3 coding sequence is TGTGCCAGCAGCCCGGGCCATCAGGGGTATGGCTACACCTTC. It yields the protein CASSPGHQGYGYTF.

The J gene is TRBJ2-7, the V gene TRBV11-2, with 10 bases identical to TRBD1. J gave up 2 bases and V 8 bases, and 6 bases lay outside the gene matches. The germline V gene encodes CDR1 SGHAT and CDR2 FQNNGV. The CDR3 covers 14 residues. CDR3 nucleotides: TGTGCCAGCGGAGGACAGGGGGGCCCCTACGAGCAGTACTTC. This gives the protein CASGGQGGPYEQYF.

This clone was observed a handful of times. V is TRBV27 and J is TRBJ2-3; a possible D gene is TRBD2 (6 bases). V lost 7 bases, J lost 1 base, and 12 bases lay in between. Per the germline V gene, CDR1 is MNHEY and CDR2 is SMNVEV (reference sequence). There are 14 residues in the CDR3. This CDR3 is CASTRDSRTDTQYF. CDR3 nucleotide sequence: TGTGCCAGCACCCGGGACTCACGCACAGATACGCAGTATTTT.

The V call is TRBV2, the J call TRBJ1-1; 7 positions match TRBD1. Germline V lookup: CDR1 SNHLY, CDR2 FYNNEI. Germline trimming cut 1 base from V and 0 bases from J; bases unmatched to any gene: 2. The CDR3 is 15 amino acids. The CDR3 coding sequence is TGTGCCAGCAGTGAAGGGGGGACAGTGAACACTGAAGCTTTCTTT. Its translation is CASSEGGTVNTEAFF.

Points on this clone: The junction departs from the called germline gene at one end, perhaps through a read error. This chain uses TRBV7-3 with TRBJ2-1, with 16 bases that match TRBD2. Germline CDR1 and CDR2: SGHTA and FQGTGA. The CDR3 is 14 residues long. CDR3 in DNA: TGTGCCAGCAGCTACGGGACTAGCGGGGGGGCCCGGGTCTTC. Protein sequence: CASSYGTSGGARVF.

V is TRBV5-1 and J is TRBJ2-1; D perhaps matches TRBD1 (5 bases). The CDR3 covers 15 residues. Germline lookup yields CDR1 SGHRS and CDR2 YFSETQ. The V end lost 4 bases, the J end lost 0 bases, and 11 bases lay between the germline ends. CDR3 sequence (DNA): TGCGCCAGCAGCCCGGACACGAGCTCCTACAATGAGCAGTTCTTC. This encodes CASSPDTSSYNEQFF.